One and the same sample provided the 24 T cell receptor beta chains below, sequenced in a study of blood T cell repertoires in COVID-19. The assay was immunoSEQ multiplex PCR, and TCRdb's table has in-frame clones only and misses some. The data contain around 60,000 clones, approximately 86% of them seen just once; the ten biggest clones take up 5% to 5.5%. Sequencing was done on a sample of peripheral blood. The receptors come from a man in his 70s with acute or convalescent COVID-19.

The V and J genes are TRBV20-1 and TRBJ1-3; 11 bases agree with TRBD1. The CDR3 has 17 amino acids. Per germline, CDR1 DFQATT and CDR2 SNEGSKA (reference sequence). The V gene end was trimmed by 3 bases and the J gene end by 4 bases; junction bases not matched to a gene: 11. CDR3 protein: CSASPSGTGGTGNTIYF. For the CDR3, the DNA is TGCAGTGCTAGTCCTTCGGGGACAGGGGGAACAGGAAACACCATATATTTT.

This chain joins TRBV3-1 (or the pseudogene TRBV3-2) and TRBJ1-3; D perhaps matches TRBD1 (6 bases). The CDR3 runs 14 residues. Germline CDR1 and CDR2: LGHDT and YNNKEL (reference sequence). The V end lost 5 bases, the J end lost 1 base, and 9 bases lay between the germline ends. For the CDR3, the DNA is TGTGCCAGCAGCTACCAGGGGTCTGGAAACACCATATATTTT. Translated: CASSYQGSGNTIYF.

The chain has TRBV28 and TRBJ2-1; 12 positions match TRBD2. The CDR3 runs to 15 residues. Losses at the gene ends were 2 bases for V and 7 bases for J; bases not matched to a gene: 3. CDR1 is MDHEN and CDR2 is SYDVKM in the germline V gene. In nucleotides, the CDR3 is TGTGCCAGCAGTTTAACGCTAGCGGGGGGGAATGAGCAGTTCTTC. It encodes CASSLTLAGGNEQFF.

V usage is TRBV7-8 and J usage is TRBJ2-3; 8 nucleotides line up with TRBD2. The trim removed 7 bases at V and 0 bases at J, leaving 9 bases unmatched. Per germline, CDR1 SGHVS and CDR2 FQNEAQ. The CDR3 consists of 16 residues. The CDR3: CASTAGGPMSTDTQYF. The CDR3 DNA sequence: TGTGCCAGCACCGCGGGGGGACCTATGAGCACAGATACGCAGTATTTT. The variable domain in full, completed from reference TRBV7-8 and TRBJ2-3, reads GAGVSQSPRYKVAKRGQDVALRCDPISGHVSLFWYQQALGQGPEFLTYFQNEAQLDKSGLPSDRFFAERPEGSVSTLKIQRTQQEDSAVYLCASTAGGPMSTDTQYFGPGTRLTVL.

This rearrangement joins TRBV7-2 to TRBJ2-3; D possibly corresponds to TRBD1 (6 bases). Deletions cut 6 bases from V and 3 bases from J, with 19 bases between. CDR3 length equals 16 residues. Per germline, CDR1 SGHTA and CDR2 FQGNSA. The CDR3 reads CASSFRQGRGTDTQYF. CDR3 in DNA: TGTGCCAGCAGTTTTAGGCAGGGGCGCGGGACAGATACGCAGTATTTT.

This clone was counted ten times or more. The CDR3: CASTYEVNTEAFF. In DNA, the CDR3 is TGTGCCAGCACTTACGAGGTGAACACTGAAGCTTTCTTT. The chain is built from TRBV7-9 and TRBJ1-1; no reliable D call. Trimming took 7 bases from V and 0 from J, leaving 9 bases between them. Per germline, CDR1 SEHNR and CDR2 FQNEAQ (reference sequence). The CDR3 sequence is 13 residues long.

The chain carries TRBV25-1 and TRBJ2-3, with D maybe TRBD2 (5 bases). The CDR3 extends over 13 amino acids. Germline-derived CDR1 and CDR2 are MGHDK and SYGVNS. The V and J ends lost 10 bases and 5 bases respectively, with 16 bases between them. The CDR3 reads CATPSSGGDTQYF. CDR3 DNA sequence: TGTGCCACCCCATCCAGCGGTGGAGATACGCAGTATTTT.

This chain connects TRBV4-1 to TRBJ1-1; no reliable D call. V lost 0 bases and J lost 1, with 6 bases in between. Germline V CDR1 and CDR2: MGHRA, YSYEKL. The CDR3 sequence is 14 residues long. Here the CDR3 reads CASSQDPGNTEAFF. Here the CDR3 DNA reads TGCGCCAGCAGCCAAGACCCAGGGAACACTGAAGCTTTCTTT.

The chain uses TRBV12-5 and TRBJ2-3, with a weak D call TRBD2 (5 bases). V lost 7 bases, J lost 4 bases, and 12 bases lay in between. The CDR3 consists of 13 residues. Germline V gene sequence: CDR1 LGHNT, CDR2 FRNRAP. The CDR3 protein is CASAHSGADTQYF. In DNA, the CDR3 is TGTGCTAGTGCCCACTCCGGGGCAGATACGCAGTATTTT.

The chain uses TRBV19 and TRBJ2-3; 8 bases align to TRBD2. The germline CDR1 and CDR2 sequences are LNHDA and SQIVND (reference sequence). The junction had 21 bases not matched to a gene; V was cut back by 7 bases and J by 3 bases. The CDR3 is 19 amino acids. CDR3 nucleotides: TGTGCCAGTATCCGCGTAAAGGGGTTATCGGGGGGGCGTACAGATACGCAGTATTTT. Translated, it gives CASIRVKGLSGGRTDTQYF.

Only a few counts were recorded for this clone. The chain uses TRBV25-1 and TRBJ1-5; the D gene is possibly TRBD1 (6 bases). V was clipped by 4 bases and J by 0 bases, with 13 bases between them. The germline CDR1 and CDR2 sequences are MGHDK and SYGVNS. This CDR3 is 16 amino acids long. The CDR3 nucleotides are TGTGCCAGCAGTGGGACAGACTCCTATAGCAATCAGCCCCAGCATTTT. As protein: CASSGTDSYSNQPQHF.

The CDR3 loop reads CASSIRWAGLTTNEKLFF. The CDR3 region has the DNA TGTGCCAGTAGTATCCGATGGGCAGGGTTAACAACTAATGAAAAACTGTTTTTT. V usage is TRBV19 and J usage is TRBJ1-4, with D perhaps TRBD1 (5 bases). Germline CDR1 and CDR2: LNHDA and SQIVND (reference sequence). This CDR3 contains 18 residues. Trimming stripped 3 bases from V and 0 bases from J, with 17 bases between.

This clone was recorded once. This chain links TRBV5-1 with TRBJ2-2, with D maybe TRBD1 (6 bases). Deletions cut 2 bases from V and 3 bases from J, with 14 bases between. The CDR3 contains 16 residues. Looked up from germline, CDR1 is SGHRS and CDR2 is YFSETQ. CDR3 loop: CASSLMGATDTGELFF. The CDR3 DNA is TGCGCCAGCAGCTTAATGGGGGCCACCGACACCGGGGAGCTGTTTTTT.

This sequence joins TRBV15 and TRBJ1-6; TRBD1 agrees at 9 bases. After removal of 3 bases from V and 9 bases from J, the junction contained 6 bases not matched to a gene. CDR1 and CDR2 (germline): LNHNV, YYDKDF (reference sequence). The CDR3 runs to 15 residues. The CDR3 spells CATSRVGQGGSPLHF. The CDR3 DNA follows: TGTGCCACCAGCAGGGTGGGACAGGGCGGTTCACCCCTCCACTTT.

V and J are TRBV5-6 and TRBJ1-2; TRBD1 agrees at 8 bases. This CDR3 is 16 amino acids long. Trimming at V came to 3 bases and at J to 0 bases, leaving 7 bases not matched to a gene. CDR1 SGHDT and CDR2 YYEEEE come from the germline V gene. As DNA, the CDR3 is TGTGCCAGCAGCTCCCCAGGACAGGGATCTAACTATGGCTACACCTTC. It specifies CASSSPGQGSNYGYTF.

This chain joins TRBV7-2 and TRBJ1-4; 7 positions match TRBD1. The V segment lost 6 bases and the J segment 5 bases; nucleotides outside the gene matches: 6. Germline CDR1 reads SGHTA; CDR2 reads FQGNSA. This CDR3 is 14 amino acids long. CDR3 nucleotides: TGTGCCAGCAGTTCCGGGACAGCAAATGAAAAACTGTTTTTT. This encodes CASSSGTANEKLFF. Filled out from reference TRBV7-2 and TRBJ1-4, the complete variable domain reads GAGVSQSPSNKVTEKGKDVELRCDPISGHTALYWYRQSLGQGLEFLIYFQGNSAPDKSGLPSDRFSAERTGGSVSTLTIQRTQQEDSAVYLCASSSGTANEKLFFGSGTQLSVL.

This sequence joins TRBV6-1 and TRBJ1-6, with 12 bases aligning to TRBD1. The CDR3 runs 17 residues. Germline-derived CDR1 and CDR2 are MNHNS and SASEGT. Losses at the gene ends were 4 bases for V and 4 bases for J; bases not matched to a gene: 5. Written as DNA, the CDR3 is TGTGCCAGCAGTGCACGGGACAGGGGGCCTTATAATTCACCCCTCCACTTT. This encodes CASSARDRGPYNSPLHF.

V is TRBV5-4 and J is TRBJ2-3; no definite D call. Germline values: CDR1 SGHNT, CDR2 YYREEE (reference sequence). Trimming took off 4 bases at V and 3 bases at J, with 15 bases between the two ends. The CDR3 is 15 amino acids. The CDR3 DNA is TGTGCCAGCAGCGGTGACATATCAGGTACAGATACGCAGTATTTT. Its protein is CASSGDISGTDTQYF.

J is TRBJ2-7 and V is TRBV6-5; 10 nucleotides match TRBD1. The germline V gene has CDR1 MNHEY and CDR2 SVGAGI. There are 14 residues in the CDR3. The junction had 7 bases not matched to a gene; V was cut back by 7 bases and J by 4 bases. CDR3 amino acids: CASTRQGAAYEQYF. As DNA, the CDR3 is TGTGCCAGCACTCGACAGGGGGCGGCGTACGAGCAGTACTTC.

V gene TRBV2 combines with J gene TRBJ2-1; tentative D call: TRBD2 (6 bases). The ends were cut back, 2 bases at V and 5 bases at J, with 16 bases in the middle. The CDR3 has 16 residues. Germline V gives CDR1 SNHLY, CDR2 FYNNEI. The CDR3, as DNA: TGTGCCAGCAGTGAAACTAGGACTAAGACCCACAATGAGCAGTTCTTC. It is translated as CASSETRTKTHNEQFF.

This chain uses TRBV6-1 with TRBJ1-4; TRBD1 might be the D (6 bases). Germline V gene sequence: CDR1 MNHNS, CDR2 SASEGT. Deletions cut 4 bases from V and 5 bases from J, with 23 bases between. There are 18 residues in the CDR3. The CDR3: CASSVVNVGARMNEKLFF. For the CDR3, the DNA is TGTGCCAGCAGTGTCGTAAATGTGGGGGCGCGGATGAATGAAAAACTGTTTTTT.

This sequence joins TRBV5-1 and TRBJ1-2, with D perhaps matching TRBD1 (5 bases). Germline assignment: CDR1 SGHRS and CDR2 YFSETQ. The CDR3 runs 14 residues. V was shortened by 4 bases and J by 3 bases, with 13 bases between the two germline ends. The CDR3 loop is CASSPTVQDYGYTF. As DNA, the CDR3 is TGCGCCAGCAGCCCGACAGTCCAGGACTATGGCTACACCTTC.

A note on this clone: The junction differs from germline at one of its ends, possibly a read error. The chain combines TRBV6-1 with TRBJ2-2, with D possibly matching TRBD1 (6 bases). Per the germline V gene, CDR1 is MNHNS and CDR2 is SASEGT. This CDR3 has 18 residues. In DNA, the CDR3 is TGTGCCAGCAGTGAACCCCCCGGACAGTGGGGGAACCCCGGGGAGCTGTTTTTT. This translates into CASSEPPGQWGNPGELFF.

This clone is medium-sized (0.01 to 0.1%) by share. V usage is TRBV14 and J usage is TRBJ2-1; 10 bases agree with TRBD2. This CDR3 region has 15 residues. V lost 6 bases, J lost 7 bases, and 9 bases stayed unmatched. Germline lookup yields CDR1 SGHDN and CDR2 FVKESK. The DNA for the CDR3 is TGTGCCAGCAGGGCCTCAGCGGGGGGGATGAATGAGCAGTTCTTC. It yields the protein CASRASAGGMNEQFF.